These T cell receptor beta chains were read from a single sample in a study of T-cell reconstitution after alpha-beta-depleted transplantation in children. TCRdb analysed the PCR reads with MiXCR anew, one entry per CDR3 protein. The table includes 400,000 to 500,000 distinct CDR3 sequences, 9.5% to 13% detected once. The sample here was PBMCs from the stem cell graft donor, taken from the stem cell graft. These receptors were obtained from a human donor who donated a stem cell graft to a child with acute myeloid leukemia. The CDR3 runs from the conserved cysteine through the conserved F or W. D genes are given only for firm matches. The listing skips clone size in some rows; elsewhere it reads once, few, many or a size class.

CDR3 length | clone size | J gene | V gene | D gene | CDR3 protein | CDR3 DNA
13 | many | TRBJ2-7 | TRBV7-2 | . | CASSSDQGYEQYF | TGTGCCAGCAGCTCTGACCAAGGGTACGAGCAGTACTTC
15 | few | TRBJ1-6 | TRBV4-2 | TRBD1 | CASSQDPGGDSPLHF | TGTGCCAGCAGCCAAGATCCAGGGGGCGATTCACCCCTCCACTTT
15 | few | TRBJ2-1 | TRBV12-3/TRBV12-4 | TRBD1 | CASTQTLDRGNEQFF | TGTGCCAGCACCCAGACCTTGGACAGGGGCAATGAGCAGTTCTTC
14 | few | TRBJ2-1 | TRBV20-1 | . | CSAKLGGNYNEQFF | TGCAGTGCTAAGTTAGGGGGGAATTACAATGAGCAGTTCTTC
13 | . | TRBJ2-7 | TRBV27 | TRBD2 | CASSFSAGAEQYF | TGTGCCAGCAGTTTTTCGGCGGGAGCCGAGCAGTACTTC
11 | many | TRBJ2-1 | TRBV10-3 | . | CAISNTGEQFF | TGTGCCATCAGTAATACGGGGGAGCAGTTCTTC
13 | few | TRBJ2-1 | TRBV20-1 | . | CSASADYFSEQFF | TGCAGTGCTAGTGCCGACTACTTCAGTGAGCAGTTCTTC
15 | many | TRBJ2-7 | TRBV4-1 | . | CASSPTSLVNYEQYF | TGCGCCAGCAGCCCAACATCCCTAGTGAACTACGAGCAGTACTTC
12 | many | TRBJ1-1 | TRBV6-5 | . | CASSYSSGEAFF | TGTGCCAGCAGTTACTCTAGCGGGGAAGCTTTCTTT
16 | many | TRBJ1-1 | TRBV5-1 | TRBD1 | CASSLAATGGLTEAFF | TGCGCCAGCAGCTTGGCGGCGACAGGGGGATTGACTGAAGCTTTCTTT
13 | . | TRBJ2-3 | TRBV7-9 | . | CARGPGGQATQYF | TGTGCCAGGGGCCCGGGGGGACAGGCCACGCAGTATTTT
14 | . | TRBJ2-7 | TRBV20-1 | TRBD2 | CSARRERGSYEQYF | TGCAGTGCTAGACGGGAGCGGGGGTCCTACGAGCAGTACTTC
14 | few | TRBJ2-1 | TRBV5-7 | . | CASRGNVSYNEQFF | TGTGCCAGCAGGGGGAACGTTTCCTACAATGAGCAGTTCTTC
11 | many | TRBJ2-5 | TRBV20-1 | TRBD1 | CSFSGGETQYF | TGCAGTTTCTCAGGGGGAGAGACCCAGTACTTC
14 | few | TRBJ1-3 | TRBV2 | . | CASRRQSSGNTIYF | TGTGCCAGCAGGAGGCAGAGCTCTGGAAACACCATATATTTT
11 | . | TRBJ2-2 | TRBV29-1 | . | CSARITGELFF | TGCAGCGCTCGAATAACCGGGGAGCTGTTTTTT
17 | . | TRBJ2-1 | TRBV27 | TRBD2 | CASSLSETSGSYNEQFF | TGTGCCAGCAGTTTATCCGAGACTAGCGGGTCCTACAATGAGCAGTTCTTC
13 | few | TRBJ1-1 | TRBV5-1 | . | CASSGKRGTEAFF | TGCGCCAGCAGCGGAAAGCGGGGCACTGAAGCTTTCTTT
14 | many | TRBJ2-3 | TRBV25-1 | . | CASSSGVRTDTQYF | TGTGCCAGCAGTTCTGGAGTTAGGACAGATACGCAGTATTTT